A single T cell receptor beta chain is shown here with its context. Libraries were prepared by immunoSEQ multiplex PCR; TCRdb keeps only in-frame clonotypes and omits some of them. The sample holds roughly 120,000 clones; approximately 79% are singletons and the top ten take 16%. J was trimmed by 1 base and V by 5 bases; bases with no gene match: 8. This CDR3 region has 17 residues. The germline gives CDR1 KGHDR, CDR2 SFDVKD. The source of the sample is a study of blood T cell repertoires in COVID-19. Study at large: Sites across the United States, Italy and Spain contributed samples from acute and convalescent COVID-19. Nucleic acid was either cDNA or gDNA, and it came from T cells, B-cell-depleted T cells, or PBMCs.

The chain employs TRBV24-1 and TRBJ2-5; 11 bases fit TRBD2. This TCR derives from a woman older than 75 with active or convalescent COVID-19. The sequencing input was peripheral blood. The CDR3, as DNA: TGTGCCACCAGTGTGTTTAATAGCGGGAGGGGCCAAGAGACCCAGTACTTC. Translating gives CATSVFNSGRGQETQYF.